The T cell receptor (beta chain) under discussion was sequenced for a study of human T cells and chemical hapten exposure. Stated time point: pre-sensitization, week 0. Regarding treatment: therapeutic diphenylcyclopropenone sensitization with weekly scalp DPC. Trimming pared 2 bases from V and 7 bases from J, leaving 9 bases between. This CDR3 comprises 13 residues. This clonotype was recorded many times. Unique molecular identifiers were attached to individual cDNA molecules within the library. Each CDR3 protein is one row after TCRdb ran MiXCR on the RACE reads. This sample yields some 400,000 distinct CDR3 sequences, of which about 5.1% are seen a single time; around 2.6% belongs to the top ten.

The rearrangement uses TRBV12-3 or TRBV12-4 and TRBJ1-5; the D is unclear. The TCR comes from a woman between 50 and 59 years old with alopecia areata. Some clones in this sample may be carry-over from other donors' samples. The sample consisted of whole blood, taken in connection with sensitization to the hapten diphenylcyclopropenone (DPC). CDR3 nucleotides: TGTGCCAGCAGTTTACAGGCTGGCCAGCCCCAGCATTTT. Encoded protein: CASSLQAGQPQHF.